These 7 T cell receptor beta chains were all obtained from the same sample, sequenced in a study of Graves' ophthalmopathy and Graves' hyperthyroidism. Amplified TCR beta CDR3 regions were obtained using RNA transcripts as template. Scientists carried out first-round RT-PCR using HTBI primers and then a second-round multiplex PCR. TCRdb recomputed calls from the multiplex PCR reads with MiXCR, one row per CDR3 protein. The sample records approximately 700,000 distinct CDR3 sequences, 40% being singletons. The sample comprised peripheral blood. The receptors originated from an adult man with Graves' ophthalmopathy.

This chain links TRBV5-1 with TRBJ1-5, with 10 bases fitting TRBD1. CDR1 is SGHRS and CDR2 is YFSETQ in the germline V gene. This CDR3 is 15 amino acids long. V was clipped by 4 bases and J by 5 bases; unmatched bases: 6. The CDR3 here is CASSPETGGDQPQHF. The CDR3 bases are TGCGCCAGCAGCCCGGAGACAGGGGGCGATCAGCCCCAGCATTTT.

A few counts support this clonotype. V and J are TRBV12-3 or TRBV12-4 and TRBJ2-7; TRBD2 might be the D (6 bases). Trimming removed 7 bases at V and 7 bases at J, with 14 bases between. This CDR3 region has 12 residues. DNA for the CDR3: TGTGCCAGCACCTCCATCGGGGGAGAGCAGTACTTC. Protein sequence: CASTSIGGEQYF.

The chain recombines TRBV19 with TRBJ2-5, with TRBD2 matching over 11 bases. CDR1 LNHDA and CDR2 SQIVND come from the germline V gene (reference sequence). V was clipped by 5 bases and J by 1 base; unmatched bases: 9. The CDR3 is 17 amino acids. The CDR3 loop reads CASSVASGGPIQETQYF. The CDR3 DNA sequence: TGTGCCAGTAGTGTGGCTAGCGGGGGGCCCATCCAAGAGACCCAGTACTTC.

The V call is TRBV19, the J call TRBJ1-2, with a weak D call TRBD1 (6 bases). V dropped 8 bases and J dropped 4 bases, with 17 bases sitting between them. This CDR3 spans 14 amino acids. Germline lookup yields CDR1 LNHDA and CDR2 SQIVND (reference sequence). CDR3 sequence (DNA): TGTGCCAGTGACAGGCGGGGGCAGAGCTATGGCTACACCTTC. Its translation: CASDRRGQSYGYTF.

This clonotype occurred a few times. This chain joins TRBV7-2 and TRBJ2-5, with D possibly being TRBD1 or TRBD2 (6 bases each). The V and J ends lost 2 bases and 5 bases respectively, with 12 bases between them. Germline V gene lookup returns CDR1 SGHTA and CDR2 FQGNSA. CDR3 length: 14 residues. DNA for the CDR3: TGTGCCAGCAGCTTACTGGGGGCGGGGGAGACCCAGTACTTC. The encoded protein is CASSLLGAGETQYF.

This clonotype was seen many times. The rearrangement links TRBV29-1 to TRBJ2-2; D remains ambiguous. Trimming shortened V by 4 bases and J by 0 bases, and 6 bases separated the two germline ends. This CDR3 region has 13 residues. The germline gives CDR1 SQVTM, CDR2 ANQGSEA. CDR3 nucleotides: TGCAGCGTTGTGTCCGCGAACACCGGGGAGCTGTTTTTT. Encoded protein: CSVVSANTGELFF.

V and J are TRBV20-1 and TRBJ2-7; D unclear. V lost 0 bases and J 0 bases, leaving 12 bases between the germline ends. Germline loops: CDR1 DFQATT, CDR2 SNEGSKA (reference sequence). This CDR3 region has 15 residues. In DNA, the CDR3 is TGCAGTGCTAGAGAATGGACCCTAAGCTCCTACGAGCAGTACTTC. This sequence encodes CSAREWTLSSYEQYF.